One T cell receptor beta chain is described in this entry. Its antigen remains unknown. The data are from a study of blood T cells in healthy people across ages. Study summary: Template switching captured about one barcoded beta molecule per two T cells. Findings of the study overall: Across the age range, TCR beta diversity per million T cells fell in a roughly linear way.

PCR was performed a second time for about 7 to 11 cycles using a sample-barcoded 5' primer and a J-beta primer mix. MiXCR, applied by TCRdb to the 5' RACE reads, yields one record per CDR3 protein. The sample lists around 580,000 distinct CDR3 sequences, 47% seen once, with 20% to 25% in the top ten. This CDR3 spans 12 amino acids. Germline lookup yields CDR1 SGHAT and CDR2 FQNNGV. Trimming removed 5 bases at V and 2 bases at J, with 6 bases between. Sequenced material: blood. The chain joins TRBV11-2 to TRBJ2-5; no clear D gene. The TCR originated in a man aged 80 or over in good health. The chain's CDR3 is CASSVRQETQYF. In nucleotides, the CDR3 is TGTGCCAGCAGCGTACGGCAAGAGACCCAGTACTTC.